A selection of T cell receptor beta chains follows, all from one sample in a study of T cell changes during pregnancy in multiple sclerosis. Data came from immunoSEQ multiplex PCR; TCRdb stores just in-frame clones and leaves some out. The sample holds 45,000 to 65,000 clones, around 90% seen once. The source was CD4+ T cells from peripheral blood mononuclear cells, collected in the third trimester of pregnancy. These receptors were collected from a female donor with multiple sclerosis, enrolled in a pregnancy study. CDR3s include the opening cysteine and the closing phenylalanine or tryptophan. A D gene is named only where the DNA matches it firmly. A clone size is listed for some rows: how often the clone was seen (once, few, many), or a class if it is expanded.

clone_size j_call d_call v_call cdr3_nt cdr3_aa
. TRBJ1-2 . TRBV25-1 TGTGCCAGCAGTAAAACAGGGAAGGGCTACACCTTC CASSKTGKGYTF
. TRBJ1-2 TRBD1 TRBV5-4 TGTGCCAGCGGTTCCCCAGGGACAGGGAGAGGTTGGACCTTC CASGSPGTGRGWTF
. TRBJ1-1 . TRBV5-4 TGTGCCAGCAGCTTGGCCAAGGGACAGAACACTGAAGCTTTCTTT CASSLAKGQNTEAFF
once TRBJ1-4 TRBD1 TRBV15 TGTGCCACCACCCTACGGACAGGGACGGAACTGTTTTTT CATTLRTGTELFF
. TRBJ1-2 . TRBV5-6 TGTGCCAGCAGCCGGGATACAGGGAGCGGCTACACCTTC CASSRDTGSGYTF
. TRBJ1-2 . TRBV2 TGTGCCAGCAGCGCCAGGGCCGGCTTTGGCTACACCTTC CASSARAGFGYTF
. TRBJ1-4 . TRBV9 TGTGCCAGCAGCGTAGCGAGCGGAAATGAAAAACTGTTTTTT CASSVASGNEKLFF
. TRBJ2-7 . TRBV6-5 TGTGCCACCAGAACCGGGAGACTTGGGCCCTACGAGCAGTACTTC CATRTGRLGPYEQYF
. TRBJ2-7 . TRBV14 TGTGCCAGCAGCGAACAGTACGAGCAGTACTTC CASSEQYEQYF
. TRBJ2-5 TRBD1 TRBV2 TGTGCCAGTTGGACAGGGGGCAGCGGAGAGACCCAGTACTTC CASWTGGSGETQYF
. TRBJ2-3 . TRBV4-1 TGCGCCAGCAGCCAAGATCGGGGGACGGGGAGCACAGATACGCAGTATTTT CASSQDRGTGSTDTQYF
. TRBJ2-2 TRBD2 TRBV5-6 TGTGCCAGCAGCTTGGGACTAGCGGTGACCGGGGAGCTGTTTTTT CASSLGLAVTGELFF
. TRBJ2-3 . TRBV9 TGTGCCAGCAGCGTCTCCGGGTCGGGGACAGATACGCAGTATTTT CASSVSGSGTDTQYF
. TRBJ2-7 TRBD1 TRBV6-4 TGTGCCAGCAGTGACTCGAAGGGGGACAGAATCCCCGGGGAGCAGTACTTC CASSDSKGDRIPGEQYF
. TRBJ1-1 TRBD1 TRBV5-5 TGTGCCAGCAGCCTCCACACAGGGGTACGTAACACTGAAGCTTTCTTT CASSLHTGVRNTEAFF
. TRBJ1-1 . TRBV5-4 TGTGCCAGCAGCCCCCAACAGGGAAAGAACACTGAAGCTTTCTTT CASSPQQGKNTEAFF
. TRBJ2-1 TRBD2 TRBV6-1 TGTGCCAGCAGTGAAGGGGCGGGGGCCTACAATGAGCAGTTCTTC CASSEGAGAYNEQFF
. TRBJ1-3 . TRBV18 TGTGCCAGCTCACCCCCCGGTTCTTCGTCAGGCCTCTCTGGAAACACCATATATTTT CASSPPGSSSGLSGNTIYF
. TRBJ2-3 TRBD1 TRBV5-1 TGCGCCAGCAGCTTTGAGGACAGGGAGAGAGATACGCAGTATTTT CASSFEDRERDTQYF
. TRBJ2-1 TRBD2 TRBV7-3 TGTGCCAGCAGCCCCGGGACTATCAATGAGCAGTTCTTC CASSPGTINEQFF
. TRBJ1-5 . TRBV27 TGTGCCAGCAGTCCGGGGGGGGTGGAACAGCCCCAGCATTTT CASSPGGVEQPQHF
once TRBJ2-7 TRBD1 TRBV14 TGTGCCAGCAGTCTGGAAACAGGGGTATTCTCCGAGCAGTACTTC CASSLETGVFSEQYF
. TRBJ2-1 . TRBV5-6 TGTGCCAGCAGCTTACAGCTGAGCTCCTACAATGAGCAGTTCTTC CASSLQLSSYNEQFF
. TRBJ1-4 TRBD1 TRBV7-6 TGTGCCAGCAGCCAATCAGCAGGGGGTAATGAAAAACTGTTTTTT CASSQSAGGNEKLFF
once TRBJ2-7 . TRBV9 TGTGCCAGCAGCGTAGGGGGGCAGGAAGTGGAGCAGTACTTC CASSVGGQEVEQYF
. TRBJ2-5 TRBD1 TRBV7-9 TGTGCCAGCAGCTGGGGACAGTTGAGGGAGACCCAGTACTTC CASSWGQLRETQYF
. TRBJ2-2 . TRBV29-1 TGCAGCGTTGGACAGGAGAACACCGGGGAGCTGTTTTTT CSVGQENTGELFF
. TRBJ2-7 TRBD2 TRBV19 TGTGCCAGTAGTATAAGCGGGGGGACCTACGAGCAGTACTTC CASSISGGTYEQYF
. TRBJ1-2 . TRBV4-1 TGCGCCAGCAGCCAGCCGCTAACAGGGAAAGAAGGCTACACCTTC CASSQPLTGKEGYTF
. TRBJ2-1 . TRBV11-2 TGTGCCAGCAGCTTAGGGCTGAACAATGAGCAGTTCTTC CASSLGLNNEQFF
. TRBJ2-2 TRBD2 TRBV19 TGTGCCAGTGGTGTTAGCGGGGGGGCTCGGAACGGGGAGCTGTTTTTT CASGVSGGARNGELFF
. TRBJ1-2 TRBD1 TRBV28 TGTGCCGTCCCGGCAGGGGGCTTCTATGGCTACACCTTC CAVPAGGFYGYTF
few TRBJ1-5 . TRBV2 TGTGCCAGCAGTGAAAGGCAGGTTGGCAATCAGCCCCAGCATTTT CASSERQVGNQPQHF
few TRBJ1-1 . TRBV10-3 TGTGCCATCAGTGGACAGTCGAGCACTGAAGCTTTCTTT CAISGQSSTEAFF
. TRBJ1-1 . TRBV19 TGTGCCAGTAGTATTTTACTGGCCAGGGACACTGAAGCTTTCTTT CASSILLARDTEAFF
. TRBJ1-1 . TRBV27 TGTGCCAGCAGTTTTCGGGGAGGCACTGAAGCTTTCTTT CASSFRGGTEAFF
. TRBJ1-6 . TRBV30 TGTGCCTGGAGTGTAGACGGAGGAGGCAGTGCACCCCTCCACTTT CAWSVDGGGSAPLHF
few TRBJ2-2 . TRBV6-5 TGTGCCAGCAGCCACCGAACAGGGAACGGGGAGCTGTTTTTT CASSHRTGNGELFF
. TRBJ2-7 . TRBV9 TGTGCCAGCAGCGTCGGACCGACAGCCGGTACCTACGAGCAGTACTTC CASSVGPTAGTYEQYF
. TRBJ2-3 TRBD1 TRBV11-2 TGTGCCAGCAGCTTACAGACAGGGCTGAACACAGATACGCAGTATTTT CASSLQTGLNTDTQYF
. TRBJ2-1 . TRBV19 TGTGCCAGTAGTATAGACAGGGGTCGTGAGCAGTTCTTC CASSIDRGREQFF
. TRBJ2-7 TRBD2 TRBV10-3 TGTGCCATCAGTGAGACTAGCGCGTACGAGCAGTACTTC CAISETSAYEQYF
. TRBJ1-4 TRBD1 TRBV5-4 TGTGCCAGCAGCTTATACGGGACAGGGAACGAAAAACTGTTTTTT CASSLYGTGNEKLFF
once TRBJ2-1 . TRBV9 TGTGCCAGCAGCGTAGAAGCGCGGCTCTCCTACAATGAGCAGTTCTTC CASSVEARLSYNEQFF
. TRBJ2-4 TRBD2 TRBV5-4 TGTGCCAGCAGCTTAGCGGGGGGTTTAAACATTCAGTACTTC CASSLAGGLNIQYF
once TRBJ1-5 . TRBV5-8 TGTGCCAGCAGCCCACGGGACACGGCTCCCCAGCATTTT CASSPRDTAPQHF
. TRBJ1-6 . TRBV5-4 TGTGCCAGCAGCTTGGAATCAACGTTGGCTTCACCCCTCCACTTT CASSLESTLASPLHF
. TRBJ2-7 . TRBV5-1 TGCGCCAGCAGCTATGGACAGACGAATTCCTACGAGCAGTACTTC CASSYGQTNSYEQYF
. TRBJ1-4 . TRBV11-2 TGTGCCAGCAGCTTTACATCTAATGAAAAACTGTTTTTT CASSFTSNEKLFF
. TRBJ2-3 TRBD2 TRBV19 TGTGCCAGTAGTATGGGACTAGCGGGGGGGCGGGGGGCCACAGATACGCAGTATTTT CASSMGLAGGRGATDTQYF
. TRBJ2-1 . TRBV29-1 TGCAGCGCAAGCGGCTACAATGAGCAGTTCTTC CSASGYNEQFF
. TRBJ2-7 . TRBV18 TGTGCCAGCTCAACTAGCCACTTAGACTTCGGGTACGAGCAGTACTTC CASSTSHLDFGYEQYF
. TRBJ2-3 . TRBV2 TGTGCCAGCAGTCAATTAGGAGGGGGCACAGATACGCAGTATTTT CASSQLGGGTDTQYF
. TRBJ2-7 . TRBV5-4 TGTGCCAGCAGCCCCGAGACTAGTCAAGAGCAGTACTTC CASSPETSQEQYF
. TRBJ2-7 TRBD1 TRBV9 TGTGCCAGCAGTACCGGGACAGCCGGCTCCTACGAGCAGTACTTC CASSTGTAGSYEQYF
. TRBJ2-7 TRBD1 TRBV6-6 TGTGCCACCTACGGGGACAGCCACTACGAGCAGTACTTC CATYGDSHYEQYF